This T cell receptor beta chain was sequenced during a study of monozygotic twins with cystic fibrosis. Germline CDR1 and CDR2: SGHDT and YYEEEE. The V end was cut by 0 bases, the J end by 6 bases, with 11 bases between. This CDR3 comprises 14 residues. About this clone itself: What it recognizes is unknown.

Study-level points and caveats: In 13 of 16 pairs, V gene usage was closest to the co-twin's. Median Simpson clonality of roughly 0.01 suggested naive T cells predominated.

TCRdb's table, derived via immunoSEQ multiplex PCR, lists solely in-frame clones and lacks some. The table shows 25,000 to 40,000 clones, with roughly 97% occurring only once. The sequence derives from a girl aged 2 to 9 with cystic fibrosis. The genes are TRBV5-6 and TRBJ2-3; D not certain. The sequencing input was blood. The CDR3 here is CASSLAGRTDTQYF. CDR3 in DNA: TGTGCCAGCAGCTTGGCCGGTAGAACCGATACGCAGTATTTT.